Listed below are T cell receptor beta chains from one sample, sequenced in a study of cytomegalovirus exposure and HLA in healthy donors. The protocol was immunoSEQ multiplex PCR, while the TCRdb copy is restricted to in-frame clones and leaves out a portion. The sample comprises 200,000 to 250,000 clones, roughly 84% of which are singletons, and 1.3% rests with the top ten. The sequenced sample consisted of PBMCs. All receptors come from a human donor in good health. Each CDR3 is given with its conserved first and last residue. A D gene is named only where the DNA matches it firmly. Expanded clones are given a class, and other clones once, few, many or no size at all.

NA	TRBJ2-5	NA	TRBV21-1	TGTGCCAGCAGCAAAGCTAACAGGCCAGAGACCCAGTACTTC	CASSKANRPETQYF
NA	TRBJ2-6	TRBD1	TRBV7-2	TGTGCCAGCACTAAGGGGGCCCCCGGGGCCAACGTCCTGACTTTC	CASTKGAPGANVLTF
NA	TRBJ2-7	NA	TRBV7-3	TGTGCCAGCAGCTTAGGAGGGGACGAGCAGTACTTC	CASSLGGDEQYF
NA	TRBJ2-7	NA	TRBV29-1	TGCAGCGCAGGGGGGGGGCAGGGGGCCGACGAGCAGTACTTC	CSAGGGQGADEQYF
NA	TRBJ2-7	NA	TRBV27	TGTGCCAGTTCCCTTCCAGGGTCCTCCTACGAGCAGTACTTC	CASSLPGSSYEQYF
NA	TRBJ1-1	TRBD1	TRBV5-1	TGCGCCAGCAGCGCAAGGGGACAGGGGGCCCTGAACACTGAAGCTTTCTTT	CASSARGQGALNTEAFF
few	TRBJ1-4	TRBD1	TRBV6-5	TGTGCCAGCAGTACTACGACAGGGTTTAATGAAAAACTGTTTTTT	CASSTTTGFNEKLFF
NA	TRBJ2-3	TRBD2	TRBV7-9	TGTGCCAGCAGCCCCCGGGTGGGCGGGAGTCCAAGCACAGATACGCAGTATTTT	CASSPRVGGSPSTDTQYF
NA	TRBJ1-5	NA	TRBV27	TGTGCCAGCAGACGGACTGAAGCAAATCAGCCCCAGCATTTT	CASRRTEANQPQHF
NA	TRBJ1-4	NA	TRBV4-1	TGCGCCAGCAGCCAATGGGGCAGGGAAGCTAATGAAAAACTGTTTTTT	CASSQWGREANEKLFF
NA	TRBJ2-1	NA	TRBV5-1	TGCGCCAGCAGCTCGCCGAGCCCGAGCTCCTACAATGAGCAGTTCTTC	CASSSPSPSSYNEQFF
once	TRBJ2-1	TRBD2	TRBV5-1	TGCGCCAGCAGTTATACCGGGGGGAGCTCCTACAATGAGCAGTTCTTC	CASSYTGGSSYNEQFF
NA	TRBJ2-1	NA	TRBV18	TGTGCCAGCTCCCGCCCCTCGGCTACGGGGAATGAGCAGTTCTTC	CASSRPSATGNEQFF
NA	TRBJ2-5	TRBD2	TRBV29-1	TGCAGCGTTGAAGATCCGGGGGGGGAGACCCAGTACTTC	CSVEDPGGETQYF
NA	TRBJ2-3	NA	TRBV11-3	TGTGCCAGCAGCCTAAACACAGATACGCAGTATTTT	CASSLNTDTQYF
NA	TRBJ1-2	NA	TRBV7-9	TGTGCCAGCAGCCTCGAGGGAAACTATGGCTACACCTTC	CASSLEGNYGYTF
few	TRBJ2-7	NA	TRBV6-1	TGTGCCAGCAGTGAACTTGACGAGCAGTACTTC	CASSELDEQYF
NA	TRBJ1-1	NA	TRBV18	TGTGCCAGCTCTCCCAGACAGAAATCGGGGAACACTGAAGCTTTCTTT	CASSPRQKSGNTEAFF